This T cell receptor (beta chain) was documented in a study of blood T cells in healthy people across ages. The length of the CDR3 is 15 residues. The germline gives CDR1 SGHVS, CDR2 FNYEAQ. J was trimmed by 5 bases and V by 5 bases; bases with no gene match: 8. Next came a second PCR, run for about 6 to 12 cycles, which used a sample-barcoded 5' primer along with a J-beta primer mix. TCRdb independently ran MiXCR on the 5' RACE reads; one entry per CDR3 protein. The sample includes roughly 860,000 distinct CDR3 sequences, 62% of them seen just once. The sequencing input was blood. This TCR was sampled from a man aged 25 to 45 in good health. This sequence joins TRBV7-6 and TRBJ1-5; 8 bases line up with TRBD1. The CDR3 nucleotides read TGTGCCAGCAGCGCCAGGGCAGGGGGCGATCAGCCCCAGCATTTT. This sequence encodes CASSARAGGDQPQHF.